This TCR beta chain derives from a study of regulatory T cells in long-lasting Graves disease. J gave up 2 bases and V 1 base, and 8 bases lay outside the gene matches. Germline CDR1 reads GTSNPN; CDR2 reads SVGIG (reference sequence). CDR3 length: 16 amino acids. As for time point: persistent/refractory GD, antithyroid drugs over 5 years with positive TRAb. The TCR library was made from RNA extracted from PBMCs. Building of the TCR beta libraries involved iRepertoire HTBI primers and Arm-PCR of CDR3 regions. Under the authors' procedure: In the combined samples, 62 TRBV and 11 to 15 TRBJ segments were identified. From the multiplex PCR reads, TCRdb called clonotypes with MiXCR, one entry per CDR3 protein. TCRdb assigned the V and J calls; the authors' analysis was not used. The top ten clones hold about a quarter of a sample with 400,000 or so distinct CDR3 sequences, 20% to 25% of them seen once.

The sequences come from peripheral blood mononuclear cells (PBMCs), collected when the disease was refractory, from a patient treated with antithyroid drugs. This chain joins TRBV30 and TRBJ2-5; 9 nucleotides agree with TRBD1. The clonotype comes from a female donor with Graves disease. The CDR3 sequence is CAWSDLRTGDQETQYF. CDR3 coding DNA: TGTGCCTGGAGTGATCTAAGGACAGGGGATCAAGAGACCCAGTACTTC. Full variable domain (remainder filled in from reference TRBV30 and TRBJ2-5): SQTIHQWPATLVQPVGSPLSLECTVEGTSNPNLYWYRQAAGRGLQLLFYSVGIGQISSEVPQNLSASRPQDRQFILSSKKLLLSDSGFYLCAWSDLRTGDQETQYFGPGTRLLVL.